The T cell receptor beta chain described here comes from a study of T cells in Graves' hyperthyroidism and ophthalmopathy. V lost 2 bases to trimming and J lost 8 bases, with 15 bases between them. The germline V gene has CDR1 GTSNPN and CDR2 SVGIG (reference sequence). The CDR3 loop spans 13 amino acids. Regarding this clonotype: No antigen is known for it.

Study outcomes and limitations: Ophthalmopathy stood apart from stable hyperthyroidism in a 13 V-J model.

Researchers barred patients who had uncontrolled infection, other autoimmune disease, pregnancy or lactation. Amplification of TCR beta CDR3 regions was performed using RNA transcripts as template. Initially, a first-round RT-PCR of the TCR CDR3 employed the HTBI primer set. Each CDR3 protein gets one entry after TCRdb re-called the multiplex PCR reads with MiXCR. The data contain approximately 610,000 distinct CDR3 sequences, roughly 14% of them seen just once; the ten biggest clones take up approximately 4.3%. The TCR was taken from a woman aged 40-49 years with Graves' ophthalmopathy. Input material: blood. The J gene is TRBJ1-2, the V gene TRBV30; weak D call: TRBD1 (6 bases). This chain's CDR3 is CAWSRGGADGYTF. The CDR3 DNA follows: TGTGCCTGGAGTCGGGGGGGCGCAGACGGCTACACCTTC.